The rows below give T cell receptor beta chains drawn from one sample of a study of blood T cell repertoires in COVID-19. The protocol was immunoSEQ multiplex PCR, while the TCRdb copy is restricted to in-frame clones and leaves out a portion. In the table there are 220,000 or so clones, more than 70% of which are singletons. The sample comprised PBMCs or T cells enriched from blood (not recorded which). The source of these receptors is a woman aged 45-65 years who had recovered from COVID-19. The conserved cysteine and the conserved F or W are not part of the CDR3 here. Each record gives: D gene, clone size, J gene, V gene, CDR3 protein. The D gene is left open where the match is weak. Expanded clones get a size class; other rows say once, few or many, or leave the size out.

D: -; size: -; J: TRBJ1-5; V: TRBV7-2; CDR3: ASSLVGGLIGNQPQH
D: -; size: -; J: TRBJ2-5; V: TRBV28; CDR3: ASSPNLYRTLQETQY
D: TRBD2; size: -; J: TRBJ2-7; V: TRBV7-2; CDR3: ASSPLAGGPGYEQY
D: -; size: -; J: TRBJ1-5; V: TRBV10-1; CDR3: ASSAGGGQPQH
D: TRBD1; size: -; J: TRBJ1-2; V: TRBV27; CDR3: ASSLTGSGYGYT
D: TRBD1; size: -; J: TRBJ2-5; V: TRBV3-1/TRBV3-2; CDR3: ASRHTGGRETQY
D: TRBD1; size: -; J: TRBJ1-1; V: TRBV4-2; CDR3: ASSLGTGGARTEAF
D: TRBD1; size: -; J: TRBJ1-2; V: TRBV5-1; CDR3: ASSFRTGGKDYGYT
D: TRBD2; size: -; J: TRBJ2-2; V: TRBV19; CDR3: ASSIGGTSGRINTGELF
D: -; size: -; J: TRBJ1-1; V: TRBV4-2; CDR3: ASSQDPGLAF
D: -; size: -; J: TRBJ1-1; V: TRBV6-5; CDR3: ASSRGGFTEAF
D: TRBD2; size: -; J: TRBJ2-3; V: TRBV5-6; CDR3: ASTWTSGAYTDTQY
D: -; size: -; J: TRBJ1-5; V: TRBV13; CDR3: ASSLGGPTGEPQH
D: TRBD1; size: -; J: TRBJ2-1; V: TRBV7-2; CDR3: ASSLGQGAGEQF
D: TRBD1; size: -; J: TRBJ1-1; V: TRBV28; CDR3: ASITGGGSEAF
D: -; size: -; J: TRBJ2-1; V: TRBV24-1; CDR3: ATSDGGGGYNEQF
D: TRBD2; size: -; J: TRBJ2-1; V: TRBV11-3; CDR3: ASSLDALAGERDEQF
D: -; size: -; J: TRBJ1-2; V: TRBV9; CDR3: ASSDRNYGYT
D: TRBD1; size: -; J: TRBJ1-3; V: TRBV7-2; CDR3: ASSFQGQGYRNTIY
D: -; size: -; J: TRBJ1-1; V: TRBV2; CDR3: ASIHRSGTEAF
D: -; size: -; J: TRBJ1-3; V: TRBV7-2; CDR3: ASSLVGGWSDRNTIY
D: -; size: -; J: TRBJ2-1; V: TRBV5-1; CDR3: ASSVDFYEQF
D: -; size: -; J: TRBJ1-6; V: TRBV2; CDR3: ASSEVRGSPLH
D: TRBD1; size: many; J: TRBJ2-1; V: TRBV4-3; CDR3: ASSPTGESYNEQF
D: -; size: -; J: TRBJ1-6; V: TRBV7-2; CDR3: ASSPRQGTYNSPLH
D: TRBD1; size: -; J: TRBJ1-5; V: TRBV4-3; CDR3: ASSPTGEDQPQH
D: TRBD1; size: -; J: TRBJ1-4; V: TRBV5-6; CDR3: ASSVKGQGRTNEKLF
D: -; size: -; J: TRBJ2-3; V: TRBV7-9; CDR3: ASSLITVTSTDTQY
D: -; size: -; J: TRBJ2-7; V: TRBV28; CDR3: ASMWANAPSYEQY
D: TRBD1; size: -; J: TRBJ1-2; V: TRBV10-3; CDR3: AISQTGDGYT
D: -; size: few; J: TRBJ1-2; V: TRBV14; CDR3: ASSPTLGGYGYT
D: -; size: -; J: TRBJ1-6; V: TRBV27; CDR3: ASSLPNSPLH
D: TRBD2; size: -; J: TRBJ2-7; V: TRBV6-2/TRBV6-3; CDR3: ASSRLAGAYEQY
D: -; size: -; J: TRBJ2-1; V: TRBV13; CDR3: ASSLRRTVGEQF
D: -; size: -; J: TRBJ1-4; V: TRBV29-1; CDR3: SVRIDQGGEKLF
D: -; size: -; J: TRBJ2-5; V: TRBV10-1; CDR3: ASSPRGSAQETQY
D: -; size: -; J: TRBJ1-3; V: TRBV18; CDR3: ASSPPTGRGNTIY
D: -; size: -; J: TRBJ1-2; V: TRBV29-1; CDR3: SVIEKEDT
D: -; size: -; J: TRBJ2-7; V: TRBV7-2; CDR3: ASSSDGVLYEQY
D: -; size: -; J: TRBJ2-7; V: TRBV18; CDR3: ASSPFASGHYEQY
D: -; size: -; J: TRBJ1-2; V: TRBV6-5; CDR3: ASSPDTYYGYT
D: -; size: -; J: TRBJ2-1; V: TRBV7-3; CDR3: ASSLSGEEQF
D: TRBD1; size: -; J: TRBJ1-5; V: TRBV4-3; CDR3: ASSQERGRPQH
D: -; size: -; J: TRBJ1-2; V: TRBV25-1; CDR3: ASSESGQSYGYT
D: -; size: -; J: TRBJ1-2; V: TRBV7-9; CDR3: ASSLVRDYGYT
D: TRBD2; size: -; J: TRBJ2-1; V: TRBV2; CDR3: ARDKTGTSTYNEQF
D: -; size: -; J: TRBJ2-1; V: TRBV5-4; CDR3: ASGRSYNEQF
D: -; size: -; J: TRBJ1-6; V: TRBV19; CDR3: ASSIQDSLNSPLH
D: TRBD2; size: -; J: TRBJ2-7; V: TRBV11-2; CDR3: ASSARLAGVSYEQY
D: TRBD1; size: -; J: TRBJ1-2; V: TRBV12-5; CDR3: ASGSDRSANYGYT
D: -; size: -; J: TRBJ1-6; V: TRBV21-1; CDR3: ASSTETGRFDRGNSPLH
D: TRBD2; size: few; J: TRBJ2-1; V: TRBV11-2; CDR3: ASSSRRGRAYNEQF
D: TRBD1; size: -; J: TRBJ2-2; V: TRBV6-5; CDR3: ASAGQANTGELF
D: -; size: -; J: TRBJ1-6; V: TRBV6-5; CDR3: ASSYSAMNNSPLH